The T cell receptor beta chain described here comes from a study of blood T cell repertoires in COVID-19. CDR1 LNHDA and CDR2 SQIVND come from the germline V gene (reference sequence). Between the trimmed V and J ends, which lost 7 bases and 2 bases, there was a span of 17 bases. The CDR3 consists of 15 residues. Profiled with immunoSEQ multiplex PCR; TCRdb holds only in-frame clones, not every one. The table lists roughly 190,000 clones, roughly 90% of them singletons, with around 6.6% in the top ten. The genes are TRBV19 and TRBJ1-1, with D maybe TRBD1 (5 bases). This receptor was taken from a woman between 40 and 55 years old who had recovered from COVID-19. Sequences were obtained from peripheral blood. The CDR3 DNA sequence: TGTGCCAGTACTGCCCTAGGGGCACCTAACACTGAAGCTTTCTTT. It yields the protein CASTALGAPNTEAFF.